This T cell receptor beta chain was identified in a study of blood T cell repertoires in COVID-19. Across the study: Collection of acute and convalescent COVID-19 samples took place in the United States, Italy and Spain. Nucleic acid was either cDNA or gDNA, and it came from T cells, B-cell-depleted T cells, or PBMCs.

The CDR3 covers 14 residues. V was cut by 4 bases and J by 7 bases, with 17 bases left in between. The V gene's germline CDR1 is SGHTS and CDR2 YDEGEE. Per the authors' pipeline: By means of reference gene primer amplification, nucleated cell counts were estimated. Generated by immunoSEQ multiplex PCR, the TCRdb table keeps only in-frame clones and is missing some. Clonal size and the V and J genes are those of that table, whereas D and trimming came from the DNA. The sample lists 200,000 to 250,000 clones; around 81% were seen once. The material sequenced was peripheral blood. The J gene is TRBJ2-5, the V gene TRBV5-8, with D possibly being TRBD1 (5 bases). This receptor was taken from a man in his thirties or forties who had recovered from COVID-19. CDR3 in DNA: TGTGCCAGCAGCCACGACAGCAGGGCCTGGACCCAGTACTTC. Protein: CASSHDSRAWTQYF. Full variable domain (remainder filled in from reference TRBV5-8 and TRBJ2-5): EAGVTQSPTHLIKTRGQQATLRCSPISGHTSVYWYQQALGLGLQFLLWYDEGEERNRGNFPPRFSGRQFPNYSSELNVNALELEDSALYLCASSHDSRAWTQYFGPGTRLLVL.